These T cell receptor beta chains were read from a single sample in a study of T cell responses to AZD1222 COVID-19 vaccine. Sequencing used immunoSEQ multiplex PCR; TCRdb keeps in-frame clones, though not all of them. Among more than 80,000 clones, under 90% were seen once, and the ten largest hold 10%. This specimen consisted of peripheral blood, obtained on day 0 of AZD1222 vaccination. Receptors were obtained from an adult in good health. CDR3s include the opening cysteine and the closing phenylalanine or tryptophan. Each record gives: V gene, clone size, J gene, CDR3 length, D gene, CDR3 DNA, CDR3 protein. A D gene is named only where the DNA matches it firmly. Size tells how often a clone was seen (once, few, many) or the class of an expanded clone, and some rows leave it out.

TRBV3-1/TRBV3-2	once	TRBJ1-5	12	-	TGTGCCAGCAGCCAAACTGGTCAGCCCCAGCATTTT	CASSQTGQPQHF
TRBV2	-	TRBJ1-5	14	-	TGTGCCAGCAGTGCCGACAGAACCAATCAGCCCCAGCATTTT	CASSADRTNQPQHF
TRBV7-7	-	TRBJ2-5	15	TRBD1	TGTGCTAGCAGCTTAGGCGGGACAGGTCAAGAGACCCAGTACTTC	CASSLGGTGQETQYF
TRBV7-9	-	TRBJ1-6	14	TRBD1	TGTGCCAGCAGCTCGACAGGGTATAATTCACCCCTCCACTTT	CASSSTGYNSPLHF
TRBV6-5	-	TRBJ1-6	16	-	TGTGCCAGCAGTTACCAGGGGATACCACATAATTCACCCCTCCACTTT	CASSYQGIPHNSPLHF
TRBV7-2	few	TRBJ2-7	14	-	TGTGCCAGCAGCTTAGTGGGGCCTCCCTACGAGCAGTACTTC	CASSLVGPPYEQYF
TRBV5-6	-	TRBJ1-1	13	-	TGTGCCAGCAGTTGGGTGGCAGACACTGAAGCTTTCTTT	CASSWVADTEAFF
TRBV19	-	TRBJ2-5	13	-	TGTGCCAGTAGTATGATTGGGCAAGAGACCCAGTACTTC	CASSMIGQETQYF
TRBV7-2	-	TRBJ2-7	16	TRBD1	TGTGCCAGCAGCCTAACCGGGACAGGGGTTGCCTACGAGCAGTACTTC	CASSLTGTGVAYEQYF
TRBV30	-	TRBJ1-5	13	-	TGTGCCTGGAGTGTGAACGGCAATCAGCCCCAGCATTTT	CAWSVNGNQPQHF
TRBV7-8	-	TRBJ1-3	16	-	TGTGCCAGCAGCTTAGAGACAGTCCTCTCTGGAAACACCATATATTTT	CASSLETVLSGNTIYF
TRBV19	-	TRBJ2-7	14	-	TGTGCCAGTAGTGAACAGGGATTTTCCTACGAGCAGTACTTC	CASSEQGFSYEQYF
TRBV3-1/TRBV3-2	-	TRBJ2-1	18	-	TGTGCCAGCAGCCAAGGTCCCCGGGGTGCCCACTCCTACAATGAGCAGTTCTTC	CASSQGPRGAHSYNEQFF
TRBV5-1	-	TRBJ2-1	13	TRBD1	TGCGCCAGCAGCGACAGGGCCCCGGAGGAGCAGTTCTTC	CASSDRAPEEQFF
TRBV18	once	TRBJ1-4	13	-	TGTGCCAGCTCACCAGGCACAGATGAAAAACTGTTTTTT	CASSPGTDEKLFF
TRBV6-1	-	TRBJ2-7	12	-	TGTGCCAGCAGTGAAGAAGGAGGGGTCCAGTACTTC	CASSEEGGVQYF
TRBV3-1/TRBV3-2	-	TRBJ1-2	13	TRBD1	TGTGCCAGCAGCTCCCTACAGGGGGTTGGCTACACCTTC	CASSSLQGVGYTF
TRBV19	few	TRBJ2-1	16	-	TGTGCCAGTAGAATGTCTACGTCCCAGGTGTACAATGAGCAGTTCTTC	CASRMSTSQVYNEQFF
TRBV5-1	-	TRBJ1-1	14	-	TGCGCCAGCAGCCCCGGACGGGAGAACACTGAAGCTTTCTTT	CASSPGRENTEAFF
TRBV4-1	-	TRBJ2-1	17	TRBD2	TGCGCCAGCAGCCAAGACCCGACTAGCGGGAGCTACAATGAGCAGTTCTTC	CASSQDPTSGSYNEQFF
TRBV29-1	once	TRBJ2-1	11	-	TGCAGCACCCTTGGGAGTGGTGAGCAGTTCTTC	CSTLGSGEQFF
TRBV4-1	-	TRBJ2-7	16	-	TGCGCCAGCAGCCAAGATCTGGGAAATTCCACCTACGAGCAGTACTTC	CASSQDLGNSTYEQYF
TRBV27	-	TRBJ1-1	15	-	TGTGCCAGCAAGGGGTCTGTACTCCGGGACACTGAAGCTTTCTTT	CASKGSVLRDTEAFF
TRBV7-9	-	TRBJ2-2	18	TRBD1	TGTGCCAGCAGCTCTATAGGCCGGGACAGGGGACTTACCGGGGAGCTGTTTTTT	CASSSIGRDRGLTGELFF
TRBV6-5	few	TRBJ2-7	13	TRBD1	TGTGCCAGCACCGGACAGGGTTTGCACGAGCAGTACTTC	CASTGQGLHEQYF
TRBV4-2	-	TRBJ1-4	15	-	TGTGCCAGCAGCCAAGAATGGCGGTCTAATGAAAAACTGTTTTTT	CASSQEWRSNEKLFF